The 12 T cell receptor beta chains listed next were all sequenced from one sample in a study of vaccination and CD4 T cells after COVID-19. These receptors have no identified antigens. Described treatment: approximately 11-day PBMC culture with coronavirus spike peptide pools or control peptides (ViraFEST assay). Sequencing of DNA taken from cultured CD4+ T cells relied on the Oncomine TCR Beta short-read assay. TCRdb reanalysed the PCR reads using MiXCR and keeps one entry per CDR3 protein. The sample includes 8,500 to 10,000 distinct CDR3 sequences, roughly 34% of them seen just once. The sample taken for sequencing was CD4+ T cells from blood, cultured in vitro. The source is a human donor who had recovered from COVID-19.

CDR3 loop: CASSIQTGRVQPQHF. The CDR3 nucleotides read TGTGCCAGTAGTATTCAAACCGGACGAGTGCAGCCCCAGCATTTT. The chain links TRBV19 to TRBJ1-5; D call uncertain. Trimming took off 3 bases at V and 7 bases at J, with 16 bases between the two ends. This CDR3 is 15 amino acids long. Germline V CDR1 and CDR2: LNHDA, SQIVND (reference sequence).

V is TRBV24-1 and J is TRBJ2-3; TRBD2 is a possible D gene (7 bases). Trimming took off 7 bases at V and 8 bases at J, with 15 bases between the two ends. From germline, CDR1 is KGHDR and CDR2 SFDVKD. The CDR3 length is 13 residues. As DNA, the CDR3 is TGTGCCACCAGCCGGGGGGCTAGCGGTACGCAGTATTTT. This encodes CATSRGASGTQYF.

The gene calls are TRBV30 and TRBJ2-7; the D gene is possibly TRBD2 (6 bases). The CDR3 has 13 amino acids. Germline CDR1 reads GTSNPN; CDR2 reads SVGIG (reference sequence). Deletions cut 3 bases from V and 2 bases from J, with 11 bases between. CDR3 sequence (DNA): TGTGCCTGGAGCCGGGAGTGGACCTACGAGCAGTACTTC. Encoded protein: CAWSREWTYEQYF.

V usage is TRBV10-2 and J usage is TRBJ1-5, with D hard to call. Germline CDR1 reads WSHSY; CDR2 reads SAAADI. V was clipped by 1 base and J by 7 bases, with 11 bases between them. The CDR3 contains 14 residues. Here the CDR3 reads CASSELGLNQPQHF. CDR3 nucleotides: TGCGCCAGCAGTGAGTTAGGGTTGAACCAGCCCCAGCATTTT.

Only a few counts were recorded for this clonotype. The chain is built from TRBV2 and TRBJ2-2; 10 bases line up with TRBD1. The CDR3 length is 14 residues. V lost 7 bases, J lost 5 bases, and 4 bases stayed unmatched. Germline CDR1 reads SNHLY; CDR2 reads FYNNEI. Written as DNA, the CDR3 is TGTGCCAGCATCCGGGACAGGGGAACCGGGGAGCTGTTTTTT. It translates to CASIRDRGTGELFF.

This clonotype has a handful of counts. This sequence joins TRBV4-1 and TRBJ1-4; TRBD1 agrees at 8 bases. J gave up 5 bases and V 1 base, and 6 bases lay outside the gene matches. Germline CDR1 MGHRA, CDR2 YSYEKL. The length of the CDR3 is 16 residues. The CDR3 DNA is TGCGCCAGCAGCCAAGTCGGTACAGGGGGGAATGAAAAACTGTTTTTT. This sequence encodes CASSQVGTGGNEKLFF.

V usage is TRBV7-2 and J usage is TRBJ2-5, with unresolved D. The germline V gene has CDR1 SGHTA and CDR2 FQGNSA. The CDR3 extends over 13 amino acids. V lost 5 bases to trimming and J lost 4 bases, with 11 bases between them. The CDR3 loop is CASSGGLRETQYF. The CDR3 region has the DNA TGTGCCAGCAGCGGCGGATTAAGAGAGACCCAGTACTTC.

In nucleotides, the CDR3 is TGTGCCAGCAGCTCCCAAGATTTCGACTCACCCCTCCACTTT. It yields the protein CASSSQDFDSPLHF. This chain uses TRBV7-2 with TRBJ1-6; D remains unclear. This CDR3 has 14 amino acids. CDR1 and CDR2 (germline): SGHTA, FQGNSA. Trimming pared 4 bases from V and 10 bases from J, leaving 14 bases between. Full variable domain (remainder filled in from reference TRBV7-2 and TRBJ1-6): GAGVSQSPSNKVTEKGKDVELRCDPISGHTALYWYRQSLGQGLEFLIYFQGNSAPDKSGLPSDRFSAERTGGSVSTLTIQRTQQEDSAVYLCASSSQDFDSPLHFGNGTRLTVT.

The chain carries TRBV19 and TRBJ2-3; TRBD2 aligns across 8 bases. The CDR3 consists of 16 residues. After removal of 6 bases from V and 6 bases from J, the junction contained 14 bases not matched to a gene. The V gene's germline CDR1 is LNHDA and CDR2 SQIVND (reference sequence). The CDR3 protein is CASSEGTGGGGDTQYF. CDR3 DNA sequence: TGTGCCAGTAGCGAGGGGACGGGGGGGGGTGGGGATACGCAGTATTTT.

The V gene is TRBV11-2, the J gene TRBJ2-3; D not certain. Germline V gene lookup returns CDR1 SGHAT and CDR2 FQNNGV. The ends were cut back, 5 bases at V and 8 bases at J, with 14 bases in the middle. The CDR3 extends over 13 amino acids. The CDR3 sequence: CASSPDRKRTQYF. As DNA, the CDR3 is TGTGCCAGCAGCCCAGATCGAAAGCGTACGCAGTATTTT. The full variable domain, its missing parts supplied by reference TRBV11-2 and TRBJ2-3, is EAGVAQSPRYKIIEKRQSVAFWCNPISGHATLYWYQQILGQGPKLLIQFQNNGVVDDSQLPKDRFSAERLKGVDSTLKIQPAKLEDSAVYLCASSPDRKRTQYFGPGTRLTVL.

CDR3 amino acids: CASSDGQGGTGELFF. DNA of the CDR3: TGCGCCAGCAGTGACGGACAGGGGGGCACCGGGGAGCTGTTTTTT. This chain joins TRBV10-1 and TRBJ2-2; 10 positions agree with TRBD1. This CDR3 is 15 amino acids long. J was trimmed by 4 bases and V by 3 bases; bases with no gene match: 2. The V gene's germline CDR1 is WNHNN and CDR2 SYGVQD (reference sequence).

This clonotype has only a few counts. The chain recombines TRBV12-3 or TRBV12-4 with TRBJ2-3, with D hard to call. The CDR3 is 11 amino acids. V was pared by 2 bases and J by 6 bases, with 3 bases between. The CDR3, as DNA: TGTGCCAGCAGTTTAACGGATACGCAGTATTTT. The encoded protein is CASSLTDTQYF.